The 28 T cell receptor beta chains below all came from one sample that was sequenced in a study of blood T cell repertoires in COVID-19. Produced via immunoSEQ multiplex PCR; TCRdb's table is partial and in-frame only. There are 270,000 or so clones in the sample; roughly 84% occur only once, and about 6.9% lies in the top ten. The material sequenced was PBMCs or T cells enriched from blood (not recorded which). The receptors stem from a woman aged 50 to 60 who had been exposed to COVID-19.

The chain employs TRBV6-5 and TRBJ1-2; TRBD1 matches at 9 bases. J gave up 2 bases and V 8 bases, and 9 bases lay outside the gene matches. Germline assignment: CDR1 MNHEY and CDR2 SVGAGI. CDR3 size: 15 residues. CDR3 loop: CASRDRDYTNYGYTF. CDR3 DNA: TGTGCCAGCCGGGACAGGGACTATACCAACTATGGCTACACCTTC.

Turning to this clone: Mismatch with germline at one junction end may stem from a read error. J is TRBJ1-1 and V is TRBV11-2; a possible D gene is TRBD1 (6 bases). CDR3 length: 13 amino acids. Germline lookup yields CDR1 SGHAT and CDR2 FQNNGV. In DNA form, the CDR3 reads TGTGCCAGCAGCTTAGGAGGGGCAGGGGCACCCCTCTTT. Encoded protein: CASSLGGAGAPLF.

The CDR3 nucleotides read TGTGCCAGTAGTATACGACAGGAGAGTTATAATTCACCCCTCCACTTT. Its translation is CASSIRQESYNSPLHF. V and J are TRBV19 and TRBJ1-6; a possible D gene is TRBD1 (6 bases). Germline CDR1 reads LNHDA; CDR2 reads SQIVND (reference sequence). The CDR3 is 16 residues long. Deletions cut 2 bases from V and 4 bases from J, with 12 bases between.

The gene calls are TRBV5-1 and TRBJ2-2, with D perhaps matching TRBD2 (7 bases). Trimming removed 2 bases at V and 1 base at J, with 12 bases between. CDR1 is SGHRS and CDR2 is YFSETQ in the germline V gene. The CDR3 totals 16 residues. DNA of the CDR3: TGCGCCAGCAGCTTCCGGGGGGCCGGGAACACCGGGGAGCTGTTTTTT. This codes for CASSFRGAGNTGELFF.

The chain's CDR3 is CSVERSGRGTEAFF. CDR3 DNA: TGCAGCGTTGAAAGGTCCGGGAGGGGCACTGAAGCTTTCTTT. This sequence joins TRBV29-1 and TRBJ1-1, with D possibly matching TRBD1 (5 bases). Germline assignment: CDR1 SQVTM and CDR2 ANQGSEA. The CDR3 length is 14 residues. Trimming left V 2 bases short and J 4 bases short, with 14 bases between.

The V and J genes are TRBV6-5 and TRBJ2-7, with D perhaps TRBD2 (5 bases). The length of the CDR3 is 13 residues. CDR1 and CDR2 from the germline V gene are MNHEY and SVGAGI. V gave up 2 bases and J gave up 6 bases, with 11 bases separating them. CDR3 amino acids: CASSYPGRGEQYF. In DNA form, the CDR3 reads TGTGCCAGCAGTTACCCGGGGAGAGGCGAGCAGTACTTC.

J is TRBJ2-5 and V is TRBV11-2; TRBD2 matches at 9 bases. Germline CDR1 reads SGHAT; CDR2 reads FQNNGV. After removal of 0 bases from V and 4 bases from J, the junction contained 0 bases not matched to a gene. The CDR3 consists of 14 residues. CDR3 sequence: CASSLDSGGETQYF. The CDR3 coding sequence is TGTGCCAGCAGCTTAGATAGCGGGGGAGAGACCCAGTACTTC.

This chain uses TRBV5-1 with TRBJ1-6; tentatively, D is TRBD1 (6 bases). The CDR3 consists of 16 residues. V was cut by 2 bases and J by 7 bases, with 16 bases left in between. Germline CDR1 reads SGHRS; CDR2 reads YFSETQ. CDR3 loop: CASSFTGREENSPLHF. In DNA, the CDR3 is TGCGCCAGCAGCTTCACAGGGAGGGAAGAGAATTCACCCCTCCACTTT.

The J gene is TRBJ1-5, the V gene TRBV28; 9 bases are shared with TRBD1. CDR1 MDHEN and CDR2 SYDVKM come from the germline V gene. J was trimmed by 1 base and V by 4 bases; bases with no gene match: 14. The CDR3 is made up of 19 amino acids. The CDR3 protein is CASSSPTGTGRRSNQPQHF. CDR3 nucleotide sequence: TGTGCCAGCAGTTCACCAACCGGGACAGGGCGAAGAAGCAATCAGCCCCAGCATTTT.

This clone was detected only a few times. The V and J genes are TRBV28 and TRBJ1-4, with a possible D match to TRBD1 (5 bases). This CDR3 has 14 amino acids. The germline V gene has CDR1 MDHEN and CDR2 SYDVKM. V dropped 6 bases and J dropped 0 bases, with 8 bases sitting between them. This CDR3 reads CASSAGATNEKLFF. DNA of the CDR3: TGTGCCAGCAGCGCGGGGGCAACTAATGAAAAACTGTTTTTT.

The V gene is TRBV5-1, the J gene TRBJ1-1; TRBD1 aligns across 7 bases. Germline trimming cut 4 bases from V and 5 bases from J; bases unmatched to any gene: 11. CDR1 and CDR2 (germline): SGHRS, YFSETQ. This CDR3 spans 15 amino acids. The CDR3 DNA reads TGCGCCAGCAGCCGATCCGGGACAGCTAGTACTGAAGCTTTCTTT. Amino acid sequence: CASSRSGTASTEAFF.

The chain carries TRBV29-1 and TRBJ1-1; no definite D call. CDR1 SQVTM and CDR2 ANQGSEA come from the germline V gene. The V and J ends lost 7 bases and 0 bases respectively, with 24 bases between them. The CDR3 totals 17 residues. The CDR3: CSALPIKYPGVNTEAFF. DNA for the CDR3: TGCAGCGCCTTACCCATCAAATACCCGGGTGTGAACACTGAAGCTTTCTTT.

This sequence joins TRBV11-2 and TRBJ1-1; 7 bases align to TRBD1. In germline, CDR1 is SGHAT, CDR2 FQNNGV. The CDR3 is 14 residues long. V trimming: 8 bases; J trimming: 3 bases; junction bases outside the gene matches: 9. CDR3: CASLTTGMDTEAFF. In DNA, the CDR3 is TGTGCCAGCCTTACGACAGGGATGGACACTGAAGCTTTCTTT.

V is TRBV7-2 and J is TRBJ2-5; possible D gene TRBD1, 6 bases. CDR3 length equals 16 residues. Germline V gene lookup returns CDR1 SGHTA and CDR2 FQGNSA. The V end was cut by 1 base, the J end by 5 bases, with 17 bases between. The CDR3 nucleotides read TGTGCCAGCAGCTTAGATGGCAGGGGCACGGGGGAGACCCAGTACTTC. Its translation: CASSLDGRGTGETQYF.

This clone has only one observation. The CDR3 spells CASSRQGQGRYEQYF. The DNA for the CDR3 is TGTGCCAGCAGTCGTCAAGGACAGGGTAGATACGAGCAGTACTTC. V gene TRBV6-5 combines with J gene TRBJ2-7, with 8 bases that match TRBD1. V shed 5 bases and J 4 bases; nucleotides not matched to a gene: 10. CDR1 MNHEY and CDR2 SVGAGI come from the germline V gene. The CDR3 extends over 15 amino acids.

This chain joins TRBV3-1 (or the pseudogene TRBV3-2) and TRBJ1-1; perhaps TRBD1 as D (6 bases). This CDR3 spans 14 amino acids. The germline V gene has CDR1 LGHDT and CDR2 YNNKEL (reference sequence). Trimming pared 1 base from V and 5 bases from J, leaving 11 bases between. CDR3 nucleotide sequence: TGTGCCAGCAGCCAAGTCCTAGGGGGAACTGAAGCTTTCTTT. Its translation: CASSQVLGGTEAFF.

The genes are TRBV7-2 and TRBJ2-1, with 9 positions matching TRBD2. The CDR3 is 15 amino acids. The germline V gene has CDR1 SGHTA and CDR2 FQGNSA. The V and J ends lost 2 bases and 3 bases, in that order; junction bases with no gene match: 2. As DNA, the CDR3 is TGTGCCAGCAGCTTACAAGCGGGGGGCTACAATGAGCAGTTCTTC. Residues: CASSLQAGGYNEQFF.

V gene TRBV28 combines with J gene TRBJ1-1; tentatively, D is TRBD1 (5 bases). The CDR3 contains 14 residues. The germline V and J ends were trimmed by 7 bases and 5 bases, with 17 bases remaining between them. Germline values: CDR1 MDHEN, CDR2 SYDVKM. The CDR3 coding sequence is TGTGCCAGCACCCCCGGCGCAGGGCGAACTGAAGCTTTCTTT. It encodes CASTPGAGRTEAFF.

This clone was seen a single time. The V and J genes are TRBV4-3 and TRBJ2-3; tentatively, D is TRBD1 (6 bases). Germline V CDR1 and CDR2: LGHNA, YSLEER. The CDR3 length is 16 residues. Between the trimmed V and J ends, which lost 0 bases and 3 bases, there was a span of 13 bases. The CDR3 sequence is CASSQEGAQGTDTQYF. DNA for the CDR3: TGCGCCAGCAGCCAAGAGGGAGCACAGGGTACAGATACGCAGTATTTT.

Only a few counts were recorded for this clone. The genes are TRBV28 and TRBJ1-5, with D hard to call. The germline V gene has CDR1 MDHEN and CDR2 SYDVKM. The CDR3 consists of 16 residues. V dropped 8 bases and J dropped 0 bases, with 17 bases sitting between them. This CDR3 reads CASDYGGLYSNQPQHF. CDR3 bases: TGTGCCAGCGATTACGGCGGACTTTATAGCAATCAGCCCCAGCATTTT.

The rearrangement links TRBV6-5 to TRBJ1-1; 10 bases agree with TRBD1. Germline V gene data show CDR1 as MNHEY and CDR2 as SVGAGI. V trimming: 4 bases; J trimming: 8 bases; junction bases outside the gene matches: 4. This CDR3 is 13 amino acids long. The CDR3 loop reads CASSSGTGVEAFF. As DNA, the CDR3 is TGTGCCAGCAGTTCTGGGACAGGGGTAGAAGCTTTCTTT.

The chain links TRBV6-4 to TRBJ2-5; 10 nucleotides agree with TRBD2. Germline loops: CDR1 MRHNA, CDR2 SNTAGT. V lost 9 bases and J lost 5; bases outside the gene matches: 6. The CDR3 covers 13 residues. The CDR3 here is CASSGRHGETQYF. The CDR3 bases are TGTGCCAGTAGCGGGAGGCATGGGGAGACCCAGTACTTC.

This sequence joins TRBV5-1 and TRBJ1-5, with 8 positions matching TRBD1. Germline V CDR1 and CDR2: SGHRS, YFSETQ. This CDR3 contains 14 residues. The junction had 3 bases not matched to a gene; V was cut back by 5 bases and J by 2 bases. The CDR3 sequence: CASSMGQGNQPQHF. In nucleotides, the CDR3 is TGCGCCAGCAGTATGGGACAGGGCAATCAGCCCCAGCATTTT.

The chain is built from TRBV27 and TRBJ1-4, with D possibly being TRBD1 (6 bases). V lost 9 bases to trimming and J lost 0 bases, with 11 bases between them. CDR3 length equals 14 residues. Per the germline V gene, CDR1 is MNHEY and CDR2 is SMNVEV (reference sequence). The CDR3 loop reads CASGQSATNEKLFF. DNA of the CDR3: TGTGCCAGTGGACAGTCAGCAACTAATGAAAAACTGTTTTTT. Variable domain in full (rest from reference TRBV27 and TRBJ1-4): EAQVTQNPRYLITVTGKKLTVTCSQNMNHEYMSWYRQDPGLGLRQIYYSMNVEVTDKGDVPEGYKVSRKEKRNFPLILESPSPNQTSLYFCASGQSATNEKLFFGSGTQLSVL.

This chain links TRBV27 with TRBJ2-7; the match to TRBD1 covers 7 bases. This CDR3 has 12 residues. Unmatched junction bases numbered 3, after V lost 5 bases and J lost 5 bases. Germline-derived CDR1 and CDR2 are MNHEY and SMNVEV (reference sequence). The DNA of the CDR3 is TGTGCCAGCAGTGTGACAGGGCACGAGCAGTACTTC. This encodes CASSVTGHEQYF.

This chain uses TRBV4-1 with TRBJ1-3; D gene ambiguous. Looked up from germline, CDR1 is MGHRA and CDR2 is YSYEKL. There are 15 residues in the CDR3. Trimming stripped 4 bases from V and 8 bases from J, with 18 bases between. CDR3 loop: CASSPEASARDTIYF. The CDR3 DNA sequence: TGCGCCAGCAGCCCTGAGGCTTCCGCCCGGGACACCATATATTTT.

This sequence joins TRBV29-1 and TRBJ1-1, with 11 nucleotides matching TRBD1. V was pared by 4 bases and J by 5 bases, with 6 bases of the junction left unmatched. The germline V gene encodes CDR1 SQVTM and CDR2 ANQGSEA. The CDR3 is 14 residues long. The CDR3 is CSVGLDRGRTEAFF. DNA of the CDR3: TGCAGCGTTGGTCTGGACAGGGGGCGGACTGAAGCTTTCTTT.

This clone appeared a few times. The chain is built from TRBV2 and TRBJ2-1; 8 bases are shared with TRBD1. The CDR3 has 15 residues. CDR1 and CDR2 (germline): SNHLY, FYNNEI. Germline trimming cut 5 bases from V and 7 bases from J; bases unmatched to any gene: 10. This CDR3 reads CASSNLAGQVNEQFF. CDR3 DNA sequence: TGTGCCAGCAGTAATCTCGCGGGACAGGTGAATGAGCAGTTCTTC.